Presented here are 2 T cell receptor beta chains from one specimen sequenced in a study of T cells in tuberculosis. The data were produced by immunoSEQ multiplex PCR, yet TCRdb's version contains in-frame clones alone and is incomplete. The sample lists about 32,000 clones; around 94% were seen once. The sample was PBMCs. Receptor source: a donor aged 10 to 29 with latent tuberculosis or without tuberculosis infection.

The chain uses TRBV5-4 and TRBJ2-7; 10 bases are a match to TRBD1. Germline V gives CDR1 SGHNT, CDR2 YYREEE (reference sequence). The V segment lost 2 bases and the J segment 1 base; nucleotides outside the gene matches: 9. CDR3 length: 17 amino acids. CDR3 coding DNA: TGTGCCAGCAGCTTACCGGGACAGGGGTCCCCGTCCTACGAGCAGTACTTC. Its translation: CASSLPGQGSPSYEQYF.

The V and J genes are TRBV7-9 and TRBJ1-4; TRBD1 matches at 7 bases. CDR1 and CDR2 from the germline V gene are SEHNR and FQNEAQ (reference sequence). The J segment lost 7 bases and the V segment lost 5 bases, leaving 1 base of the junction unmatched. The CDR3 consists of 12 residues. The CDR3 loop is CASSAGGEKLFF. CDR3 bases: TGTGCCAGCAGCGCAGGGGGTGAAAAACTGTTTTTT.